These 19 T cell receptor beta chains came from one sample sequenced in a study of OX40 agonist ivuxolimab in advanced cancers. Using immunoSEQ multiplex PCR, the repertoire was profiled, and TCRdb retains in-frame clones only, with some absent. The table includes about 65,000 clones, about nine tenths detected once. This specimen was CD4+ or CD8+ T cells sorted from blood, taken in a trial of the OX40 agonist ivuxolimab. These receptors were obtained from an adult with an advanced solid tumor such as melanoma, head and neck, liver or kidney cancer.

V is TRBV6-6 and J is TRBJ2-7; D is perhaps TRBD2 (5 bases). CDR3 size: 11 residues. Germline V gene data show CDR1 as MNHNY and CDR2 as SVGAGI (reference sequence). Trimming shortened V by 8 bases and J by 7 bases, and 12 bases separated the two germline ends. CDR3 bases: TGTGCCAGCGGCCGGGATTGGGAGCAGTACTTC. Encoded protein: CASGRDWEQYF.

The rearrangement uses TRBV5-4 and TRBJ2-7; 7 nucleotides align to TRBD1. J was trimmed by 5 bases and V by 0 bases; bases with no gene match: 2. CDR1 is SGHNT and CDR2 is YYREEE in the germline V gene (reference sequence). The CDR3 is 13 residues long. The CDR3 spells CASSLDRGHEQYF. The CDR3 nucleotides are TGTGCCAGCAGCTTGGACAGGGGCCACGAGCAGTACTTC.

V is TRBV19 and J is TRBJ1-6, with 7 positions matching TRBD1. The CDR3 contains 16 residues. J gave up 4 bases and V 3 bases, and 6 bases lay outside the gene matches. Germline values: CDR1 LNHDA, CDR2 SQIVND (reference sequence). The DNA of the CDR3 is TGTGCCAGTAGTATCGGGGACAGTTTGTATAATTCACCCCTCCACTTT. This translates into CASSIGDSLYNSPLHF.

The gene calls are TRBV5-1 and TRBJ1-1, with D possibly matching TRBD1 (5 bases). This CDR3 spans 16 amino acids. Germline V CDR1 and CDR2: SGHRS, YFSETQ. Trimming took 5 bases from V and 0 from J, leaving 17 bases between them. The CDR3 sequence is CASRRIGAGMNTEAFF. CDR3 coding DNA: TGCGCCAGCAGGCGTATCGGGGCAGGGATGAACACTGAAGCTTTCTTT.

The chain recombines TRBV5-8 with TRBJ1-4; the match to TRBD1 covers 10 bases. The CDR3 runs 15 residues. Trimming at V came to 4 bases and at J to 8 bases, leaving 8 bases not matched to a gene. Germline CDR1 reads SGHTS; CDR2 reads YDEGEE. The CDR3 region is CASSRRTGGFEKLFF. The CDR3 DNA is TGTGCCAGCAGCCGACGGACAGGGGGGTTCGAAAAACTGTTTTTT.

The V and J genes are TRBV4-1 and TRBJ1-5; D remains ambiguous. Trimming took 0 bases from V and 2 from J, leaving 14 bases between them. The germline CDR1 and CDR2 sequences are MGHRA and YSYEKL. This CDR3 has 17 residues. CDR3 DNA sequence: TGCGCCAGCAGCCAAGATCGGCAGGAGTTGGGCAATCAGCCCCAGCATTTT. Translating gives CASSQDRQELGNQPQHF.

The V and J genes are TRBV27 and TRBJ1-1; no reliable D call. The CDR3 length is 12 residues. V was cut by 6 bases and J by 11 bases, with 16 bases left in between. Germline V gene sequence: CDR1 MNHEY, CDR2 SMNVEV (reference sequence). The CDR3 region has the DNA TGTGCCAGCAGCAGTGGTTCGCTCGGGGCTTTCTTT. Its translation: CASSSGSLGAFF.

The chain has TRBV4-3 and TRBJ2-1; possibly TRBD1 or TRBD2 for D (7 bases each). The germline V and J ends were trimmed by 5 bases and 3 bases, with 17 bases remaining between them. Germline-derived CDR1 and CDR2 are LGHNA and YSLEER. The CDR3 is made up of 16 amino acids. The CDR3, as DNA: TGCGCCAGCAGCTCCCGAGCGGGACAGCACTACAATGAGCAGTTCTTC. Protein product: CASSSRAGQHYNEQFF.

The chain couples TRBV19 to TRBJ2-2; D uncertain. The ends were cut back, 0 bases at V and 6 bases at J, with 5 bases in the middle. Per the germline V gene, CDR1 is LNHDA and CDR2 is SQIVND (reference sequence). The CDR3 is 13 residues long. CDR3 in DNA: TGTGCCAGTAGTATAGACTACTCCGGGGAGCTGTTTTTT. This sequence encodes CASSIDYSGELFF.

This chain links TRBV4-1 with TRBJ2-7; 12 bases match TRBD2. CDR3 size: 18 residues. J gave up 2 bases and V 1 base, and 9 bases lay outside the gene matches. Germline V CDR1 and CDR2: MGHRA, YSYEKL. CDR3 amino acids: CASSQVLRLAGDTYEQYF. The CDR3 nucleotides read TGCGCCAGCAGCCAAGTTCTGAGACTAGCGGGGGACACCTACGAGCAGTACTTC.

This chain uses TRBV19 with TRBJ2-2; the match to TRBD2 covers 13 bases. Germline CDR1 reads LNHDA; CDR2 reads SQIVND (reference sequence). V lost 5 bases, J lost 0 bases, and 18 bases stayed unmatched. The CDR3 has 22 amino acids. CDR3 coding DNA: TGTGCCAGTAGTCGAATTCCCCGACTAGCGGGGGGCCCGTTCGCGAACACCGGGGAGCTGTTTTTT. Residues: CASSRIPRLAGGPFANTGELFF.

The rearrangement links TRBV6-4 to TRBJ1-3; D is uncertain. Per germline, CDR1 MRHNA and CDR2 SNTAGT. The CDR3 sequence is 16 residues long. V shed 0 bases and J shed 0 bases, with 9 bases lying between them. CDR3 DNA: TGTGCCAGCAGTGACTCGATTGGTTTCTCTGGAAACACCATATATTTT. Residues: CASSDSIGFSGNTIYF.

The chain carries TRBV19 and TRBJ1-4; D call uncertain. Germline lookup yields CDR1 LNHDA and CDR2 SQIVND (reference sequence). V gave up 6 bases and J gave up 0 bases, with 11 bases separating them. This CDR3 comprises 15 residues. The CDR3 sequence: CASRIGFATNEKLFF. CDR3 DNA: TGTGCCAGTAGAATTGGGTTTGCAACTAATGAAAAACTGTTTTTT.

The V call is TRBV6-4, the J call TRBJ1-6, with D unresolved. Germline V CDR1 and CDR2: MRHNA, SNTAGT. Between the trimmed V and J ends, which lost 0 bases and 9 bases, there was a span of 6 bases. The CDR3 length is 13 residues. This CDR3 is CASSDSETSPLHF. The CDR3 DNA reads as TGTGCCAGCAGTGACTCAGAGACTTCACCCCTCCACTTT.

V gene TRBV5-1 combines with J gene TRBJ2-2; 10 positions match TRBD1. CDR1 and CDR2 (germline): SGHRS, YFSETQ. V shed 0 bases and J 4 bases; nucleotides not matched to a gene: 9. The CDR3 has 18 amino acids. The CDR3 here is CASSLGQGAAPGTGELFF. The CDR3 DNA is TGCGCCAGCAGCTTGGGACAGGGGGCCGCCCCGGGCACCGGGGAGCTGTTTTTT.

The chain links TRBV7-9 to TRBJ2-3; D gene ambiguous. V lost 0 bases, J lost 0 bases, and 4 bases lay in between. CDR3 length: 14 amino acids. Per the germline V gene, CDR1 is SEHNR and CDR2 is FQNEAQ (reference sequence). In DNA, the CDR3 is TGTGCCAGCAGCTTAGCAACTAGCACAGATACGCAGTATTTT. Translating gives CASSLATSTDTQYF.

The genes are TRBV5-1 and TRBJ2-5; D is unresolved. CDR3 length: 13 residues. Germline loops: CDR1 SGHRS, CDR2 YFSETQ. Between the trimmed V and J ends, which lost 4 bases and 1 base, there was a span of 8 bases. CDR3 region: CASSTNLQETQYF. Here the CDR3 DNA reads TGCGCCAGCAGCACAAACCTCCAAGAGACCCAGTACTTC.

CDR3 residues: CASSPYRGRAGELFF. The CDR3 nucleotides read TGTGCCAGCAGCCCCTACAGGGGGCGAGCCGGGGAGCTGTTTTTT. The chain employs TRBV11-2 and TRBJ2-2; 9 nucleotides match TRBD1. CDR3 length: 15 amino acids. CDR1 and CDR2 from the germline V gene are SGHAT and FQNNGV. V lost 5 bases and J lost 6; bases outside the gene matches: 7.

The chain joins TRBV19 to TRBJ1-4; 10 nucleotides match TRBD1. Per germline, CDR1 LNHDA and CDR2 SQIVND (reference sequence). The V segment lost 7 bases and the J segment 0 bases; nucleotides outside the gene matches: 5. The CDR3 runs to 16 residues. CDR3 DNA: TGTGCCAGTACTGGGACAGGGGCTACAACTAATGAAAAACTGTTTTTT. Its translation is CASTGTGATTNEKLFF.